Included here is one T cell receptor (beta chain) sequence, with context. Its antigen is still unknown. The sample is drawn from a study of long-term antiretroviral therapy in people with HIV. Study-level points and caveats: In samples taken after ART, diversity increased but remained below transplant donor control levels. Viral resistance, ART adherence and therapy changes all lacked available data.

It was version v3.0 of the immunoSEQ assay that was run at survey level. Sequencing used immunoSEQ multiplex PCR; TCRdb keeps in-frame clones, though not all of them. Here the sample spans under 9,000 clones, approximately 84% being singletons. Trimming took 6 bases from V and 6 from J, leaving 12 bases between them. The CDR3 runs 14 residues. Looked up from germline, CDR1 is MNHNS and CDR2 is SASEGT. The chain recombines TRBV6-1 with TRBJ1-6; the D is unclear. The clonotype was recovered from a man in his forties with HIV. Sequenced here: unsorted PBMCs, sampled 2.5 to 2.7 years before starting antiretroviral therapy. CDR3: CASSPPQLNSPLHF. CDR3 DNA sequence: TGTGCCAGCAGCCCACCACAACTTAATTCACCCCTCCACTTT.